This T cell receptor (beta chain) was documented in a study of blood T cell repertoires in COVID-19. Study at large: Spain, Italy and the United States supplied samples that represented acute and convalescent COVID-19. PBMCs, B-cell-depleted T cells, or T cells were the source of the cDNA or gDNA that made up the material.

V was clipped by 4 bases and J by 5 bases, with 11 bases between them. The CDR3 extends over 12 amino acids. Germline V lookup: CDR1 SQVTM, CDR2 ANQGSEA. The authors' processing: Reference gene primer amplification in the assay estimated nucleated cell counts. The table came from immunoSEQ multiplex PCR; TCRdb's copy has only in-frame clones and leaves some out. The DNA was the basis for D and trimming; V, J and clone size are from that table. Here the sample spans 380,000 or so clones, more than 80% being singletons. What was sequenced was peripheral blood. V is TRBV29-1 and J is TRBJ1-1, with D possibly being TRBD1 (5 bases). The TCR sequence derives from a man aged 35-49 years with acute or convalescent COVID-19. CDR3: CSVGGRGTEAFF. In DNA form, the CDR3 reads TGCAGCGTTGGAGGAAGGGGAACTGAAGCTTTCTTT.